These 27 T cell receptor beta chains came from one sample sequenced in a study of cytomegalovirus exposure and HLA in healthy donors. Use of 60 Vbeta and 13 Jbeta primers characterized the PCR. Clones were sequenced by immunoSEQ multiplex PCR, and TCRdb holds only the in-frame ones, with some missing. The table includes roughly 160,000 clones, 75% to 85% detected once. The sequenced material came from PBMCs. The receptors originated from a woman aged 45-65 years in good health and CMV-seronegative.

This clone has only one observation. J is TRBJ1-2 and V is TRBV9; D is ambiguous. Between the trimmed V and J ends, which lost 4 bases and 8 bases, there was a span of 18 bases. Germline CDR1 and CDR2: SGDLS and YYNGEE. The CDR3 covers 14 residues. The CDR3 nucleotides are TGTGCCAGCAGCCCCACGCTCGGTTCTCGGGGCTACACCTTC. It translates to CASSPTLGSRGYTF.

The CDR3 loop is CASSAGQAQETQYF. The CDR3 DNA is TGTGCCAGCAGCGCTGGACAGGCCCAAGAGACCCAGTACTTC. V gene TRBV9 combines with J gene TRBJ2-5; TRBD1 aligns across 7 bases. The ends lost 3 bases at V and 1 base at J; junction bases unmatched: 3. CDR1 and CDR2 from the germline V gene are SGDLS and YYNGEE. CDR3 length: 14 amino acids.

The rearrangement uses TRBV9 and TRBJ2-7, with TRBD2 matching 12 bases. In germline, CDR1 is SGDLS, CDR2 YYNGEE. The CDR3 has 15 residues. V was clipped by 3 bases and J by 4 bases; unmatched bases: 5. In DNA form, the CDR3 reads TGTGCCAGCAGCGCCGGGACTAGCGGGCTGTACGAGCAGTACTTC. Its translation is CASSAGTSGLYEQYF.

Remarks on this clone: Other DNA sequences of this sample code for an identical CDR3. The rearrangement links TRBV2 to TRBJ2-2, with TRBD1 matching over 7 bases. Trimming at V came to 3 bases and at J to 4 bases, leaving 5 bases not matched to a gene. Germline lookup yields CDR1 SNHLY and CDR2 FYNNEI. The CDR3 runs to 15 residues. CDR3 DNA: TGTGCCAGCAGTGAGAACAGGGGAGTCACCGGGGAGCTGTTTTTT. This sequence encodes CASSENRGVTGELFF. The entire variable domain, with the rest obtained from reference TRBV2 and TRBJ2-2, is as follows: EPEVTQTPSHQVTQMGQEVILRCVPISNHLYFYWYRQILGQKVEFLVSFYNNEISEKSEIFDDQFSVERPDGSNFTLKIRSTKLEDSAMYFCASSENRGVTGELFFGEGSRLTVL.

This chain links TRBV7-9 with TRBJ1-4; the D is unclear. Per germline, CDR1 SEHNR and CDR2 FQNEAQ (reference sequence). The CDR3 runs to 16 residues. V lost 2 bases and J 8 bases, leaving 18 bases between the germline ends. DNA for the CDR3: TGTGCCAGCAGCTTAAGGCGCCCAGGACGAGGGGAAAAACTGTTTTTT. Translation: CASSLRRPGRGEKLFF.

The genes are TRBV6-5 and TRBJ2-7, with D perhaps matching TRBD2 (5 bases). The CDR3 covers 14 residues. Germline V gives CDR1 MNHEY, CDR2 SVGAGI. V was trimmed by 5 bases and J by 7 bases, leaving 18 bases between them. DNA for the CDR3: TGTGCCAGCAGTCCATCCACTAGGCCCGGAGAGCAGTACTTC. Translated: CASSPSTRPGEQYF.

CDR3 loop: CAISERASGGVNTGELFF. CDR3 sequence (DNA): TGTGCCATCAGTGAGAGGGCTAGCGGGGGGGTGAACACCGGGGAGCTGTTTTTT. This chain uses TRBV10-3 with TRBJ2-2; 12 positions agree with TRBD2. Germline CDR1 is ENHRY and CDR2 is SYGVKD. The V gene end was trimmed by 2 bases and the J gene end by 1 base; junction bases not matched to a gene: 5. The CDR3 is 18 residues long.

This clone was observed a few times. V gene TRBV7-8 combines with J gene TRBJ2-7; TRBD2 matches at 10 bases. Unmatched junction bases numbered 19, after V lost 7 bases and J lost 4 bases. Germline V gene lookup returns CDR1 SGHVS and CDR2 FQNEAQ. CDR3 size: 18 residues. The CDR3 nucleotides read TGTGCCAGCAACCAGGAGGGAGGCCTAGCGGGAGTAAAATACGAGCAGTACTTC. It is translated as CASNQEGGLAGVKYEQYF.

This sequence joins TRBV6-5 and TRBJ1-1; no firm D call. Trimming removed 3 bases at V and 4 bases at J, with 18 bases between. Germline CDR1 MNHEY, CDR2 SVGAGI. This CDR3 spans 16 amino acids. The CDR3, as DNA: TGTGCCAGCAGTTATCCCGGACTGGGTGAGGGCACTGAAGCTTTCTTT. The encoded protein is CASSYPGLGEGTEAFF.

J is TRBJ2-2 and V is TRBV5-1, with a weak D call TRBD2 (6 bases). CDR1 and CDR2 from the germline V gene are SGHRS and YFSETQ. The CDR3 length is 12 residues. V was cut by 3 bases and J by 6 bases, with 6 bases left in between. The DNA of the CDR3 is TGCGCCAGCAGCTGGGGGGCCGGGGAGCTGTTTTTT. It encodes CASSWGAGELFF. Full variable domain (outside the CDR3, taken from reference TRBV5-1 and TRBJ2-2): KAGVTQTPRYLIKTRGQQVTLSCSPISGHRSVSWYQQTPGQGLQFLFEYFSETQRNKGNFPGRFSGRQFSNSRSEMNVSTLELGDSALYLCASSWGAGELFFGEGSRLTVL.

V is TRBV6-5 and J is TRBJ1-5, with 8 nucleotides matching TRBD1. The V gene end was trimmed by 5 bases and the J gene end by 1 base; junction bases not matched to a gene: 4. CDR3 size: 15 residues. Germline assignment: CDR1 MNHEY and CDR2 SVGAGI. The CDR3 DNA sequence: TGTGCCAGCAGTAGGACAGGGAACAGCAATCAGCCCCAGCATTTT. Protein: CASSRTGNSNQPQHF.

The chain combines TRBV4-3 with TRBJ2-1, with D maybe TRBD1 (6 bases). This CDR3 is 12 amino acids long. Trimming cost V 3 bases and J 9 bases, with 9 bases left between them. The germline V gene encodes CDR1 LGHNA and CDR2 YSLEER. CDR3: CASSHPGVEQFF. The CDR3 DNA sequence: TGCGCCAGCAGCCATCCAGGGGTTGAGCAGTTCTTC.

The chain uses TRBV6-5 and TRBJ2-7, with 7 bases lining up with TRBD1. CDR3 length: 12 amino acids. J lost 6 bases, V lost 6 bases, and 5 bases had no gene match. Germline CDR1 reads MNHEY; CDR2 reads SVGAGI. The CDR3 DNA reads TGTGCCAGCAGCCAGACAGGGTTCGAGCAGTACTTC. Translated: CASSQTGFEQYF.

The V gene is TRBV5-4, the J gene TRBJ1-2; 8 bases are shared with TRBD1. The CDR3 spans 15 residues. The V segment lost 4 bases and the J segment 3 bases; nucleotides outside the gene matches: 8. Germline CDR1 and CDR2: SGHNT and YYREEE (reference sequence). In nucleotides, the CDR3 is TGTGCCAGCAGCCAACCACAGGGGGTAGACTATGGCTACACCTTC. Translation gives CASSQPQGVDYGYTF.

V and J are TRBV30 and TRBJ1-6; no firm D call. The germline V gene has CDR1 GTSNPN and CDR2 SVGIG (reference sequence). The CDR3 spans 14 residues. V was shortened by 4 bases and J by 6 bases, with 13 bases between the two germline ends. CDR3 region: CAWIGGLGNSPLHF. The CDR3 region has the DNA TGTGCCTGGATAGGAGGATTGGGTAATTCACCCCTCCACTTT.

This clone showed up just a few times. The chain carries TRBV9 and TRBJ2-7; TRBD2 matches at 8 bases. The CDR3 covers 13 residues. Germline V gene data show CDR1 as SGDLS and CDR2 as YYNGEE. The V and J ends lost 4 bases and 2 bases, in that order; junction bases with no gene match: 2. DNA for the CDR3: TGTGCCAGCAGCCCGGGGGGGACCTACGAGCAGTACTTC. It codes for CASSPGGTYEQYF.

This clone has only a few counts. The rearrangement joins TRBV10-3 to TRBJ2-1, with 8 bases aligning to TRBD1. Losses at the gene ends were 4 bases for V and 5 bases for J; bases not matched to a gene: 13. CDR3 length: 17 residues. Germline V gives CDR1 ENHRY, CDR2 SYGVKD. CDR3 nucleotides: TGTGCCATCAGTGTAATTATGACAGGGGAAAGCGACAATGAGCAGTTCTTC. Its translation: CAISVIMTGESDNEQFF.

The chain links TRBV19 to TRBJ1-1; D is unresolved. CDR3 length: 17 residues. Germline assignment: CDR1 LNHDA and CDR2 SQIVND (reference sequence). V gave up 3 bases and J gave up 0 bases, with 17 bases separating them. CDR3 DNA sequence: TGTGCCAGTAGTATCCCTGGGCACAACCAGATGAACACTGAAGCTTTCTTT. Translating it yields CASSIPGHNQMNTEAFF.

This chain connects TRBV5-6 to TRBJ1-1, with 7 bases fitting TRBD1. Trimming removed 0 bases from V and 8 bases from J; junction bases left unmatched: 4. Germline V gene lookup returns CDR1 SGHDT and CDR2 YYEEEE. There are 13 residues in the CDR3. The CDR3 sequence is CASSLAGTAEAFF. The CDR3 nucleotides read TGTGCCAGCAGCTTGGCGGGGACAGCCGAAGCTTTCTTT. Full variable domain (remainder filled in from reference TRBV5-6 and TRBJ1-1): DAGVTQSPTHLIKTRGQQVTLRCSPKSGHDTVSWYQQALGQGPQFIFQYYEEEERQRGNFPDRFSGHQFPNYSSELNVNALLLGDSALYLCASSLAGTAEAFFGQGTRLTVV.

The V gene is TRBV7-2, the J gene TRBJ1-4; no clear D. CDR3 length: 15 residues. Deletions cut 4 bases from V and 6 bases from J, with 15 bases between. The germline gives CDR1 SGHTA, CDR2 FQGNSA. The chain's CDR3 is CASSSLGRRDEKLFF. The CDR3 DNA reads TGTGCCAGCAGCTCACTCGGGAGGAGGGATGAAAAACTGTTTTTT.

Remarks on this clone: No DNA is shown, since the ends of the CDR3 on it are uncertain; the CDR3 is the one TCRdb lists. The genes are TRBV19 and TRBJ2-3; the tabulated D call, TRBD2, remains unverified against the DNA. Germline loops: CDR1 LNHDA, CDR2 SQIVND (reference sequence). Termini included, the CDR3 measures 14 amino acids. The CDR3 spells CASTSGRGTDTQYF.

The V call is TRBV29-1, the J call TRBJ1-1, with 7 bases lining up with TRBD1. This CDR3 spans 15 amino acids. V shed 3 bases, J shed 0 bases, and the junction held 7 bases outside the gene matches. Germline V CDR1 and CDR2: SQVTM, ANQGSEA. The CDR3 bases are TGCAGCGTTGATCTTAGGGGACAGATGAACACTGAAGCTTTCTTT. Protein product: CSVDLRGQMNTEAFF.

This chain joins TRBV4-3 and TRBJ1-4, with unresolved D. Trimming pared 1 base from V and 7 bases from J, leaving 10 bases between. Germline-derived CDR1 and CDR2 are LGHNA and YSLEER. This CDR3 spans 14 amino acids. CDR3 DNA: TGCGCCAGCAGCCAAGGGTCGCGGGGTGAAAAACTGTTTTTT. Protein sequence: CASSQGSRGEKLFF.

The CDR3 is CSVVSGEEKLFF. The CDR3 DNA reads TGCAGCGTTGTATCGGGGGAGGAAAAACTGTTTTTT. The rearrangement joins TRBV29-1 to TRBJ1-4; tentatively, D is TRBD1 (5 bases). Trimming shortened V by 4 bases and J by 8 bases, and 11 bases separated the two germline ends. CDR3 length equals 12 residues. Germline lookup yields CDR1 SQVTM and CDR2 ANQGSEA.

This chain uses TRBV4-1 with TRBJ2-5; TRBD1 might be the D (6 bases). V was trimmed by 1 base and J by 5 bases, leaving 14 bases between them. The CDR3 is 15 amino acids. Germline assignment: CDR1 MGHRA and CDR2 YSYEKL. For the CDR3, the DNA is TGCGCCAGCAGCCAAGTTCCAGGGGTTGTCGAGACCCAGTACTTC. This codes for CASSQVPGVVETQYF.

This clone was detected a few times. V usage is TRBV13 and J usage is TRBJ1-1, with D possibly being TRBD1 (5 bases). In germline, CDR1 is PRHDT, CDR2 FYEKMQ (reference sequence). Trimming cost V 8 bases and J 6 bases, with 13 bases left between them. The CDR3 loop spans 12 amino acids. CDR3 nucleotides: TGTGCCAGCTCTAATGGGGCGGCTGAAGCTTTCTTT. This gives the protein CASSNGAAEAFF.

V usage is TRBV30 and J usage is TRBJ1-1; D may be TRBD1 (6 bases). V was trimmed by 0 bases and J by 0 bases, leaving 17 bases between them. This CDR3 comprises 17 residues. The germline CDR1 and CDR2 sequences are GTSNPN and SVGIG (reference sequence). The CDR3 region has the DNA TGTGCCTGGAGTGTACAGGGTCCGGACGGGGTGAACACTGAAGCTTTCTTT. It translates to CAWSVQGPDGVNTEAFF.